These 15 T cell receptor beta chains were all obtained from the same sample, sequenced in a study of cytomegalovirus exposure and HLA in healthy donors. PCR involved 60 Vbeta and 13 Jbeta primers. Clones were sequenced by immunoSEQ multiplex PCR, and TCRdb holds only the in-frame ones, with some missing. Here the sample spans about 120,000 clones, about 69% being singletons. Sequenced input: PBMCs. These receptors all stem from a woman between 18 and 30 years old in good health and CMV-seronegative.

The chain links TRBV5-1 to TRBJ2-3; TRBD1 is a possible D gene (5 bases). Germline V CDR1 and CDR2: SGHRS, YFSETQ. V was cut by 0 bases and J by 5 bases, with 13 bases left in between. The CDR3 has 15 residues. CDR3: CASSLEAGPQDTQYF. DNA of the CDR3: TGCGCCAGCAGCTTGGAAGCAGGGCCACAAGATACGCAGTATTTT.

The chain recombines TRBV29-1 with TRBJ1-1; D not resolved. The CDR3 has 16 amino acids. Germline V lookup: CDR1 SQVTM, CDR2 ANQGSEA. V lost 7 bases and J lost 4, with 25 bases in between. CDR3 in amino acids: CSAHRRMGVLGTEAFF. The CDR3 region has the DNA TGCAGCGCCCACCGGAGGATGGGCGTTCTAGGCACTGAAGCTTTCTTT.

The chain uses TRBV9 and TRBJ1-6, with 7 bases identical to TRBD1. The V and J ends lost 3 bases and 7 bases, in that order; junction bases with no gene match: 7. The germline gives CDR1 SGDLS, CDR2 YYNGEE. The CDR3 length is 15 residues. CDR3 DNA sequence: TGTGCCAGCAGCGCTGGGGGGACAGAGAATTCACCCCTCCACTTT. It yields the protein CASSAGGTENSPLHF.

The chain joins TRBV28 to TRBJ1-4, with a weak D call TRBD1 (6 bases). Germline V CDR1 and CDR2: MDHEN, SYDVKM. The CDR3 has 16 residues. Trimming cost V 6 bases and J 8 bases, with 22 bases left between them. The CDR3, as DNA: TGTGCCAGCAGGGCAGGGGTAGGGTTGGTGCACGAAAAACTGTTTTTT. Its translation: CASRAGVGLVHEKLFF.

The DNA of the CDR3 is TGTGCCACCAGCAGCCGGACAGGACACGGCCCAATCTATGGCTACACCTTC. Its protein is CATSSRTGHGPIYGYTF. V is TRBV15 and J is TRBJ1-2; 7 nucleotides align to TRBD1. Germline trimming cut 3 bases from V and 4 bases from J; bases unmatched to any gene: 14. Germline-derived CDR1 and CDR2 are LNHNV and YYDKDF (reference sequence). The CDR3 consists of 17 residues.

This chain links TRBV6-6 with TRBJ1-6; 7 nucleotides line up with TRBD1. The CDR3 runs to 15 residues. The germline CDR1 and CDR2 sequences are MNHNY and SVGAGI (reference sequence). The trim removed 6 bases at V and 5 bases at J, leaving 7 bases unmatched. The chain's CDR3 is CASSPLGTDNSPLHF. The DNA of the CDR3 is TGTGCCAGCAGCCCCCTCGGGACAGATAATTCACCCCTCCACTTT.

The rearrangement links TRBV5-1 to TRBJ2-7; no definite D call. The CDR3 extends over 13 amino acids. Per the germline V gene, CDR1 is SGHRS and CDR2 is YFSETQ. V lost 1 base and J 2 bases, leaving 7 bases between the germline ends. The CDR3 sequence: CASSLSGTYEQYF. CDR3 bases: TGCGCCAGCAGCTTGTCAGGCACCTACGAGCAGTACTTC.

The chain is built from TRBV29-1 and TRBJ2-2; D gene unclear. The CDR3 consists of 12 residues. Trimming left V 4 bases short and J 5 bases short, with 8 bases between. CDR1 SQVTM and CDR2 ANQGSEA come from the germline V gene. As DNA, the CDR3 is TGCAGCGTTGTGAAGGAGACCGGGGAGCTGTTTTTT. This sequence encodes CSVVKETGELFF.

The CDR3 DNA is TGCAGCGTTGAAGGCACCGAGCTAACTAATGAAAAACTGTTTTTT. Translating it yields CSVEGTELTNEKLFF. This chain links TRBV29-1 with TRBJ1-4; no definite D call. The CDR3 is 15 amino acids. V was pared by 1 base and J by 1 base, with 10 bases between. Per germline, CDR1 SQVTM and CDR2 ANQGSEA.

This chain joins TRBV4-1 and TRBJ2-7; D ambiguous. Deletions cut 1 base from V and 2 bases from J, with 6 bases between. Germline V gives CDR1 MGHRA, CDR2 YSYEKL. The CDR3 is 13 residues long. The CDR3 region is CASSQGRAYEQYF. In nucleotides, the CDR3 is TGCGCCAGCAGCCAAGGTCGCGCCTACGAGCAGTACTTC.

The CDR3 sequence is CASSKRLSGGEETQYF. CDR3 coding DNA: TGTGCCAGCAGTAAACGGCTTAGCGGTGGGGAAGAGACCCAGTACTTC. The rearrangement uses TRBV27 and TRBJ2-5, with TRBD2 as a possible D gene (6 bases). Germline-derived CDR1 and CDR2 are MNHEY and SMNVEV (reference sequence). V was shortened by 5 bases and J by 3 bases, with 19 bases between the two germline ends. This CDR3 is 16 amino acids long.

CDR3 sequence reads: CASSLFPGQEYYGYTF. The CDR3, as DNA: TGCGCCAGCAGCTTGTTCCCGGGACAGGAGTACTATGGCTACACCTTC. The chain combines TRBV5-1 with TRBJ1-2; 8 bases fit TRBD1. The ends lost 1 base at V and 3 bases at J; junction bases unmatched: 8. CDR3 size: 16 residues. Germline V gene data show CDR1 as SGHRS and CDR2 as YFSETQ.

The DNA of the CDR3 is TGTGCCAGCAGTTACTCGATGGGCAGAACCTACGAGCAGTACTTC. Protein sequence: CASSYSMGRTYEQYF. The chain recombines TRBV6-5 with TRBJ2-7; no reliable D call. The CDR3 is made up of 15 amino acids. The ends were cut back, 0 bases at V and 2 bases at J, with 11 bases in the middle. CDR1 MNHEY and CDR2 SVGAGI come from the germline V gene.

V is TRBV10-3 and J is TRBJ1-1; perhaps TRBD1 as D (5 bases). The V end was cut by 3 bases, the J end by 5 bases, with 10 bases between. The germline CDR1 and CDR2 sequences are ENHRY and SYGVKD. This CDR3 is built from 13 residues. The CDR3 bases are TGTGCCATCAGTGAAGAAGGGGATACTGAAGCTTTCTTT. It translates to CAISEEGDTEAFF.

CDR3 DNA sequence: TGTGCCAGCTGCGCGGAGGGACAGGGGCGCGGAAATGAAAAACTGTTTTTT. This sequence encodes CASCAEGQGRGNEKLFF. The chain joins TRBV2 to TRBJ1-4, with 10 bases aligning to TRBD1. Unmatched junction bases numbered 14, after V lost 8 bases and J lost 5 bases. There are 17 residues in the CDR3. Germline V gene sequence: CDR1 SNHLY, CDR2 FYNNEI.